Listed below are T cell receptor beta chains from one sample, sequenced in a study of human T cells and chemical hapten exposure. In TCRdb, the RACE reads were re-called with MiXCR into one record per CDR3 protein. Of roughly 40,000 distinct CDR3 sequences in the sample, 9.5% to 15% were seen once. Sequenced material: whole blood, taken in connection with sensitization to the hapten diphenylcyclopropenone (DPC). These receptors all stem from a woman aged 25 to 39 with alopecia areata. Some clones in this sample may be carry-over from other donors' samples. Each CDR3 is given with its conserved first and last residue. The D gene is left open where the match is weak. Some rows have no size entry. The others give once, few or many, or a class for an expanded clone.

len,v_gene,j_gene,abundance,d_gene,CDR3nt,CDR3aa
16,TRBV5-1,TRBJ1-6,many,.,TGCGCCAGCAGCTTGGAGTCAGCCGACCTTGGATCACCCCTCCACTTT,CASSLESADLGSPLHF
14,TRBV6-2/TRBV6-3,TRBJ1-5,.,TRBD1,TGTGCCAGCAGTTTCGGGACAGGGGGTCAGCCCCAGCATTTT,CASSFGTGGQPQHF
12,TRBV29-1,TRBJ2-5,.,.,TGCAGCGTGAAATCAATTGGGGAGACCCAGTACTTC,CSVKSIGETQYF
17,TRBV28,TRBJ2-3,few,TRBD1,TGTGCCAGCAGTTTAGGGGGCGGGACAGGGATCCCGATACGTCGGTATTTT,CASSLGGGTGIPIRRYF
13,TRBV27,TRBJ1-1,few,.,TGTGCCAGCAGCTATCTGGGGGACACTGAAGCTTTCTTT,CASSYLGDTEAFF
15,TRBV4-1,TRBJ2-5,.,TRBD2,TGCGCCAGCGGGAAGCTAGCGGGAGAGGGAGAGACCCAGTACTTC,CASGKLAGEGETQYF
18,TRBV28,TRBJ2-3,.,TRBD2,TGTGCCAGCAGTTTAGCGATCCTACTAGCGGGAGGAACAGATACGCAGTATTTT,CASSLAILLAGGTDTQYF
16,TRBV20-1,TRBJ2-5,.,TRBD2,TGCAGTGCTAGAAGGGTTAGCGGGAGGGGGAGAGAGACCCAGTACTTC,CSARRVSGRGRETQYF
20,TRBV20-1,TRBJ2-3,.,TRBD2,TGCAGTGCTAGATGGGGGGCCGGGACTAGCGGGAGGGCCCTCACAGATACGCAGTATTTT,CSARWGAGTSGRALTDTQYF
11,TRBV12-3/TRBV12-4,TRBJ2-5,.,.,TGTGCCAGCAGTACTAGCGAGACCCAGTACTTC,CASSTSETQYF
14,TRBV28,TRBJ2-7,.,.,TGTGCCAGCAGTCCCTTAGGGCAGCCATACGAGCAGTACTTC,CASSPLGQPYEQYF
13,TRBV28,TRBJ2-5,few,TRBD1,TGTGCCAGCAGCCAGGGGGCCAAGGAGACCCAGTACTTC,CASSQGAKETQYF
14,TRBV7-6,TRBJ2-7,many,.,TGTGCCAGCAGCTTAGAACTAGGTCCCCACGAGCAGTACTTC,CASSLELGPHEQYF
13,TRBV29-1,TRBJ1-3,few,.,TGCAGCGCCGAGGAGCAGGCGGGAAACACCATATATTTT,CSAEEQAGNTIYF
15,TRBV12-3/TRBV12-4,TRBJ1-5,few,.,TGTGCCAGCAGTCCACCGGACCGGTTCGGTCAGCCCCAGCATTTT,CASSPPDRFGQPQHF
14,TRBV6-6,TRBJ1-1,many,.,TGTGCCAGCAGTTCTCATACAGGCTCCGCTGAAGCTTTCTTT,CASSSHTGSAEAFF
15,TRBV6-6,TRBJ1-1,many,TRBD1,TGTGCCAGCAGCCAGGACAGGGGAGCGTTTCCTGAAGCTTTCTTT,CASSQDRGAFPEAFF
15,TRBV12-5,TRBJ2-3,many,TRBD2,TGTGCTAGTGCCTCGGGGGGTGGATTCACAGATACGCAGTATTTT,CASASGGGFTDTQYF
15,TRBV5-5,TRBJ1-4,many,.,TGTGCCAGCAGCTTGGCCGGGGCCGAATATGAAAAACTGTTTTTT,CASSLAGAEYEKLFF
15,TRBV20-1,TRBJ1-6,many,.,TGCAGTGCTAGGGGGCAGAGTAATAGGGATTCACCCCTCCACTTT,CSARGQSNRDSPLHF
15,TRBV6-5,TRBJ2-3,few,.,TGTGCCAGCAGTTACAGCCGATTTAGCACAGATACGCAGTATTTT,CASSYSRFSTDTQYF
15,TRBV7-2,TRBJ2-3,many,TRBD2,TGTGCCAGCAGCTTAGTGCGGCGGGAGGGAGATACGCAGTATTTT,CASSLVRREGDTQYF
15,TRBV11-1,TRBJ2-3,.,.,TGTGCCAGCAGACGTCTAGGACAGACCACAGATACGCAGTATTTT,CASRRLGQTTDTQYF
17,TRBV5-1,TRBJ2-7,many,TRBD1,TGCGCCAGCAGCTTGGCAGGGGGCGCTTTTAATACCCACGAGCAGTACTTC,CASSLAGGAFNTHEQYF
13,TRBV30,TRBJ2-5,few,.,TGTGCCTGGAGTGCCAGGGTGAGGGCGACCCAGTACTTC,CAWSARVRATQYF